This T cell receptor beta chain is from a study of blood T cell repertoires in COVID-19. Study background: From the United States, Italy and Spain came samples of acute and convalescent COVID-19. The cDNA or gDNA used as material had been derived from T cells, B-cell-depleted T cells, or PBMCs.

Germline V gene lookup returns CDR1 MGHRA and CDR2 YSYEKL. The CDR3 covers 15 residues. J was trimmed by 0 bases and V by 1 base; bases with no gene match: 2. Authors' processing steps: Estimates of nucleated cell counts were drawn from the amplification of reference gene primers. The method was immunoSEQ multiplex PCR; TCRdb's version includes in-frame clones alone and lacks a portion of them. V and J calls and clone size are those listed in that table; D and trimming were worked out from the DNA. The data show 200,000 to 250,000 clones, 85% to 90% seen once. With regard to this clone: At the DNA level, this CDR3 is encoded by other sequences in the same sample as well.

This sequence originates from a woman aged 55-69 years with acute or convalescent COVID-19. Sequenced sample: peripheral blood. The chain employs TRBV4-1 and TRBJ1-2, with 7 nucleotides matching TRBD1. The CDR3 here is CASSQGTGPNYGYTF. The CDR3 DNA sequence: TGCGCCAGCAGCCAAGGGACAGGCCCTAACTATGGCTACACCTTC.